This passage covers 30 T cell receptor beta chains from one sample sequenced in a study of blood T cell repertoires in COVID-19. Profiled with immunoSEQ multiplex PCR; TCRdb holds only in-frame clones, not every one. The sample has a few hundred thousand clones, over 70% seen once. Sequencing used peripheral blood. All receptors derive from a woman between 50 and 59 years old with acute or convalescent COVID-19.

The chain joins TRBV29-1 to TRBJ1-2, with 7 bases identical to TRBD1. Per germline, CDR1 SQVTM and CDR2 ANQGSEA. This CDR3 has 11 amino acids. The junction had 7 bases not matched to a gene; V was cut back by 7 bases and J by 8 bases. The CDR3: CSGTGPEGYTF. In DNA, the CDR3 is TGCAGCGGGACAGGTCCGGAAGGCTACACCTTC.

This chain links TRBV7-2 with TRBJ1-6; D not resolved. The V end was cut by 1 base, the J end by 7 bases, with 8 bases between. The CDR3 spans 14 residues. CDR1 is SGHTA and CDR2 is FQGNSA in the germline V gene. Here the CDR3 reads CASSLVGDNSPLHF. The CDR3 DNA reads TGTGCCAGCAGCTTAGTGGGCGACAATTCACCCCTCCACTTT.

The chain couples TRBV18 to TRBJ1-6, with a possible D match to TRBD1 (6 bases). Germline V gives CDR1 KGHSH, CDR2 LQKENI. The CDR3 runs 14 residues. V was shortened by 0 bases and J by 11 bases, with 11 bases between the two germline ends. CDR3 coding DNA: TGTGCCAGCTCACCACCTTTACAGGGAACACCCCTCCACTTT. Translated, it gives CASSPPLQGTPLHF.

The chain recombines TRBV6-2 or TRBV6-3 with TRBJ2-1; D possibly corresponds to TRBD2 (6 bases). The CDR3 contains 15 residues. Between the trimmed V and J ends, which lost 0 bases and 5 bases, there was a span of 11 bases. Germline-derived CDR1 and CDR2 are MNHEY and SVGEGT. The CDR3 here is CASSYSTVADNEQFF. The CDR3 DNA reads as TGTGCCAGCAGTTACTCGACAGTAGCGGACAATGAGCAGTTCTTC.

CDR3 DNA sequence: TGTGCCAGCAGGAATAGCCGGAACACCGGGGAGCTGTTTTTT. Its translation is CASRNSRNTGELFF. The rearrangement uses TRBV2 and TRBJ2-2, with no clear D. Germline V lookup: CDR1 SNHLY, CDR2 FYNNEI. This CDR3 is 14 amino acids long. V lost 6 bases and J 1 base, leaving 9 bases between the germline ends.

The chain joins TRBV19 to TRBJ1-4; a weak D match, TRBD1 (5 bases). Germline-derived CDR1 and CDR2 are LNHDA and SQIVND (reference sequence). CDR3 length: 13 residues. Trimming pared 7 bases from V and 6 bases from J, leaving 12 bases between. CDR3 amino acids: CASTEGLHEKLFF. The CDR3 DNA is TGTGCCAGTACCGAGGGACTACATGAAAAACTGTTTTTT.

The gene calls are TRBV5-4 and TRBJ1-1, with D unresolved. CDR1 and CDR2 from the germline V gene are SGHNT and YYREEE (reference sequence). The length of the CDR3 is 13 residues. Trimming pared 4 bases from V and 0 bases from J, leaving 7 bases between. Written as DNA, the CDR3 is TGTGCCAGCAGCCCCCAGGTGAACACTGAAGCTTTCTTT. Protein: CASSPQVNTEAFF.

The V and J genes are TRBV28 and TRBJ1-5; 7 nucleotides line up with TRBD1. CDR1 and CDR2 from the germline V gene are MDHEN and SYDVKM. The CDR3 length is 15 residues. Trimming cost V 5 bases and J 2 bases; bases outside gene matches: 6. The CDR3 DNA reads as TGTGCCAGCAGTGTGACAGGGCGCCGCAATCAGCCCCAGCATTTT. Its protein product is CASSVTGRRNQPQHF.

Here the CDR3 DNA reads TGTGCCAGCAGCTCGGTAGGGACTAGCGGGATCCACAATGAGCAGTTCTTC. Its translation is CASSSVGTSGIHNEQFF. The chain employs TRBV11-2 and TRBJ2-1, with 13 bases matching TRBD2. V lost 4 bases, J lost 5 bases, and 8 bases stayed unmatched. This CDR3 contains 17 residues. The germline gives CDR1 SGHAT, CDR2 FQNNGV.

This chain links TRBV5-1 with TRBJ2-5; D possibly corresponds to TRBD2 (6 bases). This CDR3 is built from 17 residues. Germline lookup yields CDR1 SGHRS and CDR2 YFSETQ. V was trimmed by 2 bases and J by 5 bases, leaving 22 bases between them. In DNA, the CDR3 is TGCGCCAGCAGCTTCCGTTCTAGCGCCGGGGGTGGGGAGACCCAGTACTTC. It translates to CASSFRSSAGGGETQYF.

DNA of the CDR3: TGTGCCAGCACCCTGAGGGGGCCACGGGCTGAGGTCAATCAGCCCCAGCATTTT. As protein: CASTLRGPRAEVNQPQHF. The chain employs TRBV7-8 and TRBJ1-5, with 7 positions matching TRBD1. Germline V gene data show CDR1 as SGHVS and CDR2 as FQNEAQ. CDR3 size: 18 residues. V shed 7 bases, J shed 3 bases, and the junction held 18 bases outside the gene matches.

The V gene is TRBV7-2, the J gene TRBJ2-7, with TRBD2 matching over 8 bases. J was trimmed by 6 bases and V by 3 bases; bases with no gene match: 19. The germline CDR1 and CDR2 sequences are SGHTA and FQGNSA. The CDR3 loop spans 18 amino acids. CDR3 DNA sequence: TGTGCCAGCAGCTTCAGGAGCCTAGCGGGCGGGATCTACGCCGAGCAGTACTTC. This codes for CASSFRSLAGGIYAEQYF.

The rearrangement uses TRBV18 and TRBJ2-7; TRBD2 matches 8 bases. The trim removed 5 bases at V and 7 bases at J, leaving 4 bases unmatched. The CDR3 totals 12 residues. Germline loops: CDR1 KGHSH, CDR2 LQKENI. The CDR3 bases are TGTGCCAGCTCAATACAGCGGGAGGAGCAGTACTTC. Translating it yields CASSIQREEQYF.

The CDR3 DNA follows: TGTGCCTGGGAAGGGGACCAAGAGACCCAGTACTTC. Translating gives CAWEGDQETQYF. The V call is TRBV30, the J call TRBJ2-5; TRBD1 is a possible D gene (5 bases). Between the trimmed V and J ends, which lost 5 bases and 0 bases, there was a span of 7 bases. There are 12 residues in the CDR3. Germline V gene data show CDR1 as GTSNPN and CDR2 as SVGIG (reference sequence). The variable domain in full, with the rest retrieved from reference TRBV30 and TRBJ2-5, is SQTIHQWPATLVQPVGSPLSLECTVEGTSNPNLYWYRQAAGRGLQLLFYSVGIGQISSEVPQNLSASRPQDRQFILSSKKLLLSDSGFYLCAWEGDQETQYFGPGTRLLVL.

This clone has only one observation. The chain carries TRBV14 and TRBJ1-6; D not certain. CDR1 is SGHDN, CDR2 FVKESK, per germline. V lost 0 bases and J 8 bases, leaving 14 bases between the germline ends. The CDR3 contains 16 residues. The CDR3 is CASSQDDNQVDSPLHF. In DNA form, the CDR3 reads TGTGCCAGCAGCCAAGACGACAATCAGGTTGATTCACCCCTCCACTTT.

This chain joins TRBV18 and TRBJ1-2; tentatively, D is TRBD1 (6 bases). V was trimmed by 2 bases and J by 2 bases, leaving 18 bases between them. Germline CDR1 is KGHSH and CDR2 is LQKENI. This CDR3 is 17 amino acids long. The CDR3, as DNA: TGTGCCAGCTCACCAAACGTTGGACAGCCTGAGAACTATGGCTACACCTTC. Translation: CASSPNVGQPENYGYTF.

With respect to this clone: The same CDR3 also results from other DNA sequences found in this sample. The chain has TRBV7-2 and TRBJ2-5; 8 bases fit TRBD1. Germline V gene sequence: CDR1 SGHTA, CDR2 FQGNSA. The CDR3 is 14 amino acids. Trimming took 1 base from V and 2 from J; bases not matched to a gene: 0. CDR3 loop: CASSLGQGQETQYF. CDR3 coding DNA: TGTGCCAGCAGCTTAGGACAGGGGCAAGAGACCCAGTACTTC.

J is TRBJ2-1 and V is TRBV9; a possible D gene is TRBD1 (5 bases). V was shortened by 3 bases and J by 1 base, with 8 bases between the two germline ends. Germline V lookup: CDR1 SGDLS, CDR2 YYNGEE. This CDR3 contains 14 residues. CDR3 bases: TGTGCCAGCAGCGAGGGGTATTCCTACAATGAGCAGTTCTTC. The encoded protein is CASSEGYSYNEQFF.

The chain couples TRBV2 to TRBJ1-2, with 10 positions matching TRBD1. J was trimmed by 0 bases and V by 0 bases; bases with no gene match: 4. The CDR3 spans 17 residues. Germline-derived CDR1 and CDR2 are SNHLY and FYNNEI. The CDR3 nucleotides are TGTGCCAGCAGTGAAGCAGGGACAGGGGTGCCTAACTATGGCTACACCTTC. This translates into CASSEAGTGVPNYGYTF. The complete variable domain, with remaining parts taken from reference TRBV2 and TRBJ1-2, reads EPEVTQTPSHQVTQMGQEVILRCVPISNHLYFYWYRQILGQKVEFLVSFYNNEISEKSEIFDDQFSVERPDGSNFTLKIRSTKLEDSAMYFCASSEAGTGVPNYGYTFGSGTRLTVV.

The CDR3 reads CASSLGQVLNQPQHF. CDR3 sequence (DNA): TGTGCCAGCAGCCTAGGACAGGTTCTCAATCAGCCCCAGCATTTT. This chain uses TRBV6-2 or TRBV6-3 with TRBJ1-5; 7 positions match TRBD1. Germline V gene data show CDR1 as MNHEY and CDR2 as SVGEGT. V was pared by 6 bases and J by 3 bases, with 8 bases of the junction left unmatched. The CDR3 has 15 residues.

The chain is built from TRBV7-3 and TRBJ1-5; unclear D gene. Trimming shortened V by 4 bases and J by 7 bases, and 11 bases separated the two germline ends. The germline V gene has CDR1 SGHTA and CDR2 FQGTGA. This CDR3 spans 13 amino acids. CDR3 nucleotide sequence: TGTGCCAGCAGCTCCCATTTCGGGCAGCCCCAGCATTTT. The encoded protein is CASSSHFGQPQHF.

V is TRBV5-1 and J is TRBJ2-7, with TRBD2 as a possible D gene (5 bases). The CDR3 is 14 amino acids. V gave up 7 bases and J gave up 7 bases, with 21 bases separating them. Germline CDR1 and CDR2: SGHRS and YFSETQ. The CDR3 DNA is TGCGCCAGCTCCCCCGGGGTCGGGATGGGTGAGCAGTACTTC. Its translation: CASSPGVGMGEQYF.

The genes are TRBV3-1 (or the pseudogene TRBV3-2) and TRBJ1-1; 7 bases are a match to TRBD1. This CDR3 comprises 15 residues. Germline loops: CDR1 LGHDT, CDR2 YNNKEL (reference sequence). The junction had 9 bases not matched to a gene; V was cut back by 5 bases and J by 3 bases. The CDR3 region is CASSSSGTDYTEAFF. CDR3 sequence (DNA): TGTGCCAGCAGCTCCTCCGGGACAGACTACACTGAAGCTTTCTTT.

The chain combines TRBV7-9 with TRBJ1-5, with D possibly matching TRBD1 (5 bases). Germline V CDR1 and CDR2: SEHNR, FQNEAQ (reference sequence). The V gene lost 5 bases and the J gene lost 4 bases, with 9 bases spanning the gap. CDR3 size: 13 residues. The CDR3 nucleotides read TGTGCCAGCAGCATGGGGGGAAATCAGCCCCAGCATTTT. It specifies CASSMGGNQPQHF.

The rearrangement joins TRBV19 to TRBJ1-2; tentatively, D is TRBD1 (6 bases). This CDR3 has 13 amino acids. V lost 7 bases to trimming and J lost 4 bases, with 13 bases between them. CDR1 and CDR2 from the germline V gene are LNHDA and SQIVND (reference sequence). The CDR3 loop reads CASNTGQSYGYTF. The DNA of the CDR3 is TGTGCCAGTAACACAGGACAGAGCTATGGCTACACCTTC.

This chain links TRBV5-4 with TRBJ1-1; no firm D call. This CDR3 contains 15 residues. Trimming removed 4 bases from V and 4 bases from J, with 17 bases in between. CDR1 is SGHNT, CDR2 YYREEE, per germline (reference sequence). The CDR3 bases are TGTGCCAGCAGCCCTGGCACGGGGTGGGGCACTGAAGCTTTCTTT. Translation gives CASSPGTGWGTEAFF.

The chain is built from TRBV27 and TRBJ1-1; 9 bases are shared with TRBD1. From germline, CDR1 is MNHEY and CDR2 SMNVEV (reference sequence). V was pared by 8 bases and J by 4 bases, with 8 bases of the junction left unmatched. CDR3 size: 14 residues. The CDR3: CASALRDRATEAFF. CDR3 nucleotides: TGTGCCAGCGCTCTCCGGGACAGGGCCACTGAAGCTTTCTTT.

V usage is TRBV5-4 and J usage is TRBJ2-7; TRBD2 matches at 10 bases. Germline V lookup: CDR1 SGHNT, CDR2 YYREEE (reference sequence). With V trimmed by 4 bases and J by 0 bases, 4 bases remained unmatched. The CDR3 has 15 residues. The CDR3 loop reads CASSGIAGGSYEQYF. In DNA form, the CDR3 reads TGTGCCAGCAGCGGTATAGCGGGAGGCTCCTACGAGCAGTACTTC.

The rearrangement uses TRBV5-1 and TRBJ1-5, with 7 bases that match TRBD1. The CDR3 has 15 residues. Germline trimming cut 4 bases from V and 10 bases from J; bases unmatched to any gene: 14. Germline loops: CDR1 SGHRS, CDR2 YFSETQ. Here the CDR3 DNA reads TGCGCCAGCAGCCCTCAGGGGGATGCAAAATATCCCCAGCATTTT. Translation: CASSPQGDAKYPQHF.

For the CDR3, the DNA is TGTGCCTGGAGGGCCGTGGACAACGTTAAAGAGACCCAGTACTTC. Encoded protein: CAWRAVDNVKETQYF. The chain combines TRBV30 with TRBJ2-5; maybe TRBD1 (5 bases). Germline CDR1 reads GTSNPN; CDR2 reads SVGIG (reference sequence). The CDR3 extends over 15 amino acids. Trimming stripped 3 bases from V and 3 bases from J, with 17 bases between.